The next 7 T cell receptor beta chains were all read from a single sample in a study of CD8 T cells in Susac syndrome. Random hexamers were used to reverse transcribe an amount of about 0.45 to 1 ug RNA. TCRdb processed the immunoSEQ multiplex PCR reads anew with MiXCR; each CDR3 protein has one entry. The data contain about 120,000 distinct CDR3 sequences, approximately 90% of them seen just once; the ten biggest clones take up around 0.12%. What was sequenced was CD8+ T cells from PBMCs. Receptors were obtained from a human donor in good health.

This clonotype was seen a single time. This chain links TRBV14 with TRBJ2-1; TRBD1 is a possible D gene (5 bases). Germline loops: CDR1 SGHDN, CDR2 FVKESK. CDR3 length: 14 residues. Trimming removed 0 bases at V and 6 bases at J, with 9 bases between. The CDR3 bases are TGTGCCAGCAGCCAAGAAGGGGCGGTCAATGAGCAGTTCTTC. Translating gives CASSQEGAVNEQFF.

This clonotype was detected only once. The chain employs TRBV27 and TRBJ2-3; 13 bases fit TRBD2. Trimming at V came to 4 bases and at J to 6 bases, leaving 4 bases not matched to a gene. From germline, CDR1 is MNHEY and CDR2 SMNVEV (reference sequence). The CDR3 consists of 15 residues. CDR3 bases: TGTGCCAGCAGTTCGACTAGCGGGAGGTGGGATACGCAGTATTTT. As protein: CASSSTSGRWDTQYF.

The CDR3 here is CASSRGRPLTYEQYF. CDR3 coding DNA: TGTGCCAGCAGCCGAGGACGGCCCTTGACCTACGAGCAGTACTTC. This chain uses TRBV6-2 or TRBV6-3 with TRBJ2-7, with D unclear. Trimming shortened V by 6 bases and J by 2 bases, and 17 bases separated the two germline ends. This CDR3 contains 15 residues. CDR1 MNHEY and CDR2 SVGEGT come from the germline V gene.

CDR3 nucleotide sequence: TGCGCCAGCAGCCAAGCCCGGACAGTCAACACTGAAGCTTTCTTT. Protein sequence: CASSQARTVNTEAFF. The chain employs TRBV4-3 and TRBJ1-1; D possibly corresponds to TRBD1 (6 bases). Trimming pared 1 base from V and 2 bases from J, leaving 11 bases between. The CDR3 has 15 amino acids. CDR1 and CDR2 from the germline V gene are LGHNA and YSLEER.

The CDR3 loop reads CASSTGGTGANVLTF. The CDR3 bases are TGTGCCAGCTCCACGGGGGGAACTGGGGCCAACGTCCTGACTTTC. V gene TRBV9 combines with J gene TRBJ2-6; 7 bases match TRBD2. V was clipped by 7 bases and J by 2 bases; unmatched bases: 6. The CDR3 sequence is 15 residues long. The germline V gene has CDR1 SGDLS and CDR2 YYNGEE.

CDR3 amino acids: CASSLGAVTYEQYF. For the CDR3, the DNA is TGTGCCAGCAGCTTAGGGGCCGTTACCTACGAGCAGTACTTC. V gene TRBV7-8 combines with J gene TRBJ2-7, with D uncertain. Trimming pared 1 base from V and 2 bases from J, leaving 9 bases between. Germline CDR1 SGHVS, CDR2 FQNEAQ. The CDR3 runs to 14 residues.

The chain uses TRBV19 and TRBJ2-1; 12 nucleotides match TRBD2. V lost 7 bases, J lost 7 bases, and 2 bases stayed unmatched. Germline CDR1 LNHDA, CDR2 SQIVND (reference sequence). The CDR3 contains 13 residues. The DNA of the CDR3 is TGTGCCAGTACTCTAGCGGGAGGGAATGAGCAGTTCTTC. This translates into CASTLAGGNEQFF.